This T cell receptor beta chain is from a study of naive CD8 T cells in extremely preterm neonates. As for the study in general: Adult ages are 25-50 years in the abstract, 20-50 in methods.

Study observations and caveats: Preterm infants showed shorter CDR3s, fewer N additions and less trimming than older groups. Term neonates 0.4%, young children less than 0.035%, adults approximately 0.0097%; preterm neonates shared 2.7%. iChao1 richness was lowest in preterm neonates, significantly versus all ages.

Profiled with immunoSEQ multiplex PCR; TCRdb holds only in-frame clones, not every one. The repertoire holds over 6,500 clones, with almost 98% as singletons. The V gene lost 5 bases and the J gene lost 3 bases, with 19 bases spanning the gap. This CDR3 comprises 16 residues. CDR1 SEHNR and CDR2 FQNEAQ come from the germline V gene (reference sequence). Remarks on this clone: Its antigen is unidentified.

This chain links TRBV7-9 with TRBJ1-1; no reliable D call. The TCR was taken from a human donor in good health. Sequenced: naive CD8+ T cells from blood. The chain's CDR3 is CASSKDMSVVDTEAFF. The CDR3 DNA sequence: TGTGCCAGCAGCAAAGACATGAGTGTTGTAGACACTGAAGCTTTCTTT.